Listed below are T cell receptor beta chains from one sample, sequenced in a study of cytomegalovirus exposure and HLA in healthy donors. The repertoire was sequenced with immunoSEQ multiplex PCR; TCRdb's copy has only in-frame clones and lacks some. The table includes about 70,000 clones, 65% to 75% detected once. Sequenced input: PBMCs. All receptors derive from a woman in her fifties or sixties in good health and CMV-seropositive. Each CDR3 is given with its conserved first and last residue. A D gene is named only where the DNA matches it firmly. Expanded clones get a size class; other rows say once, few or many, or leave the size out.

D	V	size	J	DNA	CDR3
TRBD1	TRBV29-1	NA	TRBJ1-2	TGCAGCGTTGAAGTCGGGCAGGGGGCCGTGTATGGCTACACCTTC	CSVEVGQGAVYGYTF
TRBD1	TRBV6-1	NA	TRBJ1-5	TGTGCCAGCAGTGGGACAGGGCTTAGCAATCAGCCCCAGCATTTT	CASSGTGLSNQPQHF
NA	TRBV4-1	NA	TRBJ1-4	TGCGCCAGCAGCCAAGATCCCTCCAGGGGTGGGACTAATGAAAAACTGTTTTTT	CASSQDPSRGGTNEKLFF
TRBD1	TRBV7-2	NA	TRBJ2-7	TGTGCCAGCAGCCCGAGGACAGGCTTCGACGAGCAGTACTTC	CASSPRTGFDEQYF
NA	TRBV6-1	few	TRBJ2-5	TGTGCCAGCAGTTGGCTGAAAGAGACCCAGTACTTC	CASSWLKETQYF
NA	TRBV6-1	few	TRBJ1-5	TGTGCCAGCAGTGTACAATGGGGGGGAGGTCAGCCCCAGCATTTT	CASSVQWGGGQPQHF
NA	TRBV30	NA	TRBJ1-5	TGTGCCTGGAGTGTAGCTCGCAATCAGCCCCAGCATTTT	CAWSVARNQPQHF
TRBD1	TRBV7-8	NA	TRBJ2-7	TGTGCCAGCAGCCCCGGACAGGGGAGTAGGGAGCAGTACTTC	CASSPGQGSREQYF
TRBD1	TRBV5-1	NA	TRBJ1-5	TGCGCCAGCAGCTTGGGAGAGGGGGCCGGTCAGCCCCAGCATTTT	CASSLGEGAGQPQHF
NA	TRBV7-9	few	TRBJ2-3	TGTGCCAGCAGCCTTCAGAGCGGGAGCACAGATACGCAGTATTTT	CASSLQSGSTDTQYF
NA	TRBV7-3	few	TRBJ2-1	TGTGCCAGCAGCTTGGAACGGGAAGAAGTCAGTGAGCAGTTCTTC	CASSLEREEVSEQFF
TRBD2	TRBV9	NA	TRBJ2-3	TGTGCCAGCAGCGACGGGACTATTAACACAGATACGCAGTATTTT	CASSDGTINTDTQYF
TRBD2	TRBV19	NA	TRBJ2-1	TGTGCCAGTAGGGCTAGCGGGAGAGGGGATGAGCAGTTCTTC	CASRASGRGDEQFF
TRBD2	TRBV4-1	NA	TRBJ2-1	TGCGCCAGCAGCCAAGATAGCGGGAGTGAGCAGTTCTTC	CASSQDSGSEQFF
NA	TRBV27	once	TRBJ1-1	TGTGCCAGCAGTTTAGGCAGCGGAATGAACACTGAAGCTTTCTTT	CASSLGSGMNTEAFF
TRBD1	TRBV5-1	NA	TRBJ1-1	TGCGCCAGCAGCCTAGGGACAGGGAGTCGTGGCACTGAAGCTTTCTTT	CASSLGTGSRGTEAFF
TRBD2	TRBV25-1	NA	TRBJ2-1	TGTGCCAGCAGGGGCCCCCTCCGGGGGGGTGAGCAGTTCTTC	CASRGPLRGGEQFF
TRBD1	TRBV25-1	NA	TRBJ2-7	TGTGCCAGCAGTGAATGGGACAGGGGAAAGTACTTC	CASSEWDRGKYF
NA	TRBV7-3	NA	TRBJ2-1	TGTGCCAGCAGCTTCCAGGACAGAGATGAGCAGTTCTTC	CASSFQDRDEQFF
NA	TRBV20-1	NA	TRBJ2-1	TGCAGTGCTTCACGTCGGGGAAAGGAGTTCTTC	CSASRRGKEFF
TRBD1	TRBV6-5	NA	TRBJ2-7	TGTGCCAGCAGTTACGCGGGACAGGGGCGAACCTACGAGCAGTACTTC	CASSYAGQGRTYEQYF
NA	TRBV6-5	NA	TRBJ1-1	TGTGCCAGCAGGGCGACTGCGGGGAACACTGAAGCTTTCTTT	CASRATAGNTEAFF
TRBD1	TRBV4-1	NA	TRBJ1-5	TGCGCCAGCAGCCAAGGGACAGGGGGCAATCAGCCCCAGCATTTT	CASSQGTGGNQPQHF
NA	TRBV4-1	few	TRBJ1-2	TGCGCCAGCAGCCAGGAGAGGAGCGTTCTCTATGGCTACACCTTC	CASSQERSVLYGYTF
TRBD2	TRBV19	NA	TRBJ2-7	TGTGCCAGTGGGAGGGACTCCTCGGGCGAGCAGTACTTC	CASGRDSSGEQYF
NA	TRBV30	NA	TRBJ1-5	TGTGCCTGGAGTGTACAGGGTAATCAGCCCCAGCATTTT	CAWSVQGNQPQHF
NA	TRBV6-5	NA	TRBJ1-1	TGTGCCAGCACCGGGGGGAACACTGAAGCTTTCTTT	CASTGGNTEAFF
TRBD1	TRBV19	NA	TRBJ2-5	TGTGCCAGTAGTAGGACAGGGGGTCAAGAGACCCAGTACTTC	CASSRTGGQETQYF
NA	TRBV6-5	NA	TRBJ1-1	TGTGCCAGCAGTTACTCGGACAGAGCGAACACTGAAGCTTTCTTT	CASSYSDRANTEAFF
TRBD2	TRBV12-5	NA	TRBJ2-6	TGTGCTAGTGGGGGGACTAGCGGGGGTGCACGGTCTGGGGCCAACGTCCTGACTTTC	CASGGTSGGARSGANVLTF
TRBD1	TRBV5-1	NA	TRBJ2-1	TGCGCCAGCAGAGGCGGGACAGGGCCCTACAATGAGCAGTTCTTC	CASRGGTGPYNEQFF
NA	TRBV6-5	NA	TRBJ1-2	TGTGCCAGCAGGAGCCGTAACTATGGCTACACCTTC	CASRSRNYGYTF
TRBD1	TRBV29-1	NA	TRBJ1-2	TGCAGCGTCCAAACGGACAGGGAGAGAGACTATGGCTACACCTTC	CSVQTDRERDYGYTF
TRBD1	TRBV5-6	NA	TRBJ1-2	TGTGCCAGCAGCCCGCCGGGACAGTACTATGGCTACACCTTC	CASSPPGQYYGYTF
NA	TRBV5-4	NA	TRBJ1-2	TGTGCCAGCAGCCCTCGTCAGGGCTCAGATGGCTACACCTTC	CASSPRQGSDGYTF
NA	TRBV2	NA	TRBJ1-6	TGTGCCAGCATGAGGCAGGGAGGATCCTATAATTCACCCCTCCACTTT	CASMRQGGSYNSPLHF
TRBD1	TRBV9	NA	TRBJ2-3	TGTGCCAGCAGCGTAGAGGACAGGGGGCGATTCTCGGGAGTTGCAGATACGCAGTATTTT	CASSVEDRGRFSGVADTQYF
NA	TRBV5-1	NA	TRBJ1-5	TGCGCCAGCAGCCCGGGAGCTAGGGGAATTAGGGCCCAGCATTTT	CASSPGARGIRAQHF
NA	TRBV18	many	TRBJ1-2	TGTGCCAGCTCATCGGGAGATGGCTACACCTTC	CASSSGDGYTF
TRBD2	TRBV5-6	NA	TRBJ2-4	TGCGCCAGCAGCTTAAGACGGACTAGCGGGGAGAACAAAAACATTCAGTACTTC	CASSLRRTSGENKNIQYF
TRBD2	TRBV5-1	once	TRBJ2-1	TGCGCCAGCAGATTGACTAGCGGTCACAATGAGCAGTTCTTC	CASRLTSGHNEQFF
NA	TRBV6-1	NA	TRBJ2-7	TGTGCCGGGCCGGGACATCGCTTTACCTACGAGCAGTACTTC	CAGPGHRFTYEQYF
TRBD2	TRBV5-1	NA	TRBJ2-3	TGCGCCAGCAGCATGACTAGCGGGGGGCTCACAGATACGCAGTATTTT	CASSMTSGGLTDTQYF
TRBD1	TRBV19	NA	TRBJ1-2	TGTGCCAGTAGTACGGACAGGGGGTCTGGCTACACCTTC	CASSTDRGSGYTF
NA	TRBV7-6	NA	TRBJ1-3	TGTGCCAGCAGCCTGGGGGCACTCATCTCTGGAAACACCATATATTTT	CASSLGALISGNTIYF
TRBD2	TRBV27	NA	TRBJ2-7	TGTGCCAGCAGGTTAAGTAGCGGGCAGACCTACGAGCAGTACTTC	CASRLSSGQTYEQYF